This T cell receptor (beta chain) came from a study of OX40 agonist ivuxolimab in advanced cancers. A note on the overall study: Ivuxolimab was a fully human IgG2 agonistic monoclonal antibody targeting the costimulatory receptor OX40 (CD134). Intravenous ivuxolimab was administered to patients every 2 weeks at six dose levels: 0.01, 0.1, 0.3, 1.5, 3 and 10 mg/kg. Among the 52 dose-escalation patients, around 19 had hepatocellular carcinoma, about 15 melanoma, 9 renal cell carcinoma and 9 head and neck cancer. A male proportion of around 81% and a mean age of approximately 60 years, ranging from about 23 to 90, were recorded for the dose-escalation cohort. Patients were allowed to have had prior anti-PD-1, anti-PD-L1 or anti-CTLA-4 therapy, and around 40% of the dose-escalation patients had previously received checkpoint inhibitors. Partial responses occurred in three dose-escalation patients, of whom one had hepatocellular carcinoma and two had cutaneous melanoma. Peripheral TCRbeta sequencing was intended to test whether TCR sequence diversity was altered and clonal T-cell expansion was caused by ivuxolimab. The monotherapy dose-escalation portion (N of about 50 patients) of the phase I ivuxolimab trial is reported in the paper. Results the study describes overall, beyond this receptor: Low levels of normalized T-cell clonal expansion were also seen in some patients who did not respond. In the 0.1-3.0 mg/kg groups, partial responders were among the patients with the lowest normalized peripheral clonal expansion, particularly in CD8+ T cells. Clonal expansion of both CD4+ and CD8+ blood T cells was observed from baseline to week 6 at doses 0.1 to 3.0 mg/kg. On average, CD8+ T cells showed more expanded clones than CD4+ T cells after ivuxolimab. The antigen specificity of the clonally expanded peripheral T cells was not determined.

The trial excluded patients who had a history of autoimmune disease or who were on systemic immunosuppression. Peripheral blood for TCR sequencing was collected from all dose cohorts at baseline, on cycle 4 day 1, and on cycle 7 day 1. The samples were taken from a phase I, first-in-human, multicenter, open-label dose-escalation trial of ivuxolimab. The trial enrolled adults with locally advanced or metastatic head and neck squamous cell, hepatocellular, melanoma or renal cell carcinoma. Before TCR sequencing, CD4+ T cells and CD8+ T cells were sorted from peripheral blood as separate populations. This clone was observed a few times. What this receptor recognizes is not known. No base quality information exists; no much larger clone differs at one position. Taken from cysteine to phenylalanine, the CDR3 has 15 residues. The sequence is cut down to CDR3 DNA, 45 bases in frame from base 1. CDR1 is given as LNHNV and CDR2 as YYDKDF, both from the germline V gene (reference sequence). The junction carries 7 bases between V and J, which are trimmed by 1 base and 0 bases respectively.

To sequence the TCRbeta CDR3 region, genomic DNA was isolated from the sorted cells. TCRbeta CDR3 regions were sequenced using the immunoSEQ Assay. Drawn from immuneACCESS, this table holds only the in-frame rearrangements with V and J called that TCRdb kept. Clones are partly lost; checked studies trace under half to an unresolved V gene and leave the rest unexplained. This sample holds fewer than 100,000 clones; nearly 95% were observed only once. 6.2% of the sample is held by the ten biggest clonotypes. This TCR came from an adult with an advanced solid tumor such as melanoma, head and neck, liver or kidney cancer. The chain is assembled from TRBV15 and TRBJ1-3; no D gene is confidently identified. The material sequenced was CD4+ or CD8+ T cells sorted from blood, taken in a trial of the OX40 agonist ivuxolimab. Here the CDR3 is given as CATSRARSSGNTIYF. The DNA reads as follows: TGTGCCACCAGCAGAGCCCGGTCCTCTGGAAACACCATATATTTT. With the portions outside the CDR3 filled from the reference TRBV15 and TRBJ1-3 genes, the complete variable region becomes DAMVIQNPRYQVTQFGKPVTLSCSQTLNHNVMYWYQQKSSQAPKLLFHYYDKDFNNEADTPDNFQSRRPNTSFCFLDIRSPGLGDTAMYLCATSRARSSGNTIYFGEGSWLTVV.